The rows below give T cell receptor beta chains drawn from one sample of a study of T cells in Graves' hyperthyroidism and ophthalmopathy. TCRdb processed the multiplex PCR reads anew with MiXCR; each CDR3 protein has one entry. The sample records about 400,000 distinct CDR3 sequences, roughly an eighth being singletons. The specimen sequenced was blood. The receptors stem from a woman in her late teens or twenties with Graves' hyperthyroidism. Each CDR3 is given with its conserved first and last residue. Each record gives: CDR3 protein, V gene, J gene, clone size. Not all rows give a size; the values are once, few, many and, for expanded clones, a class.

CASSLGQGVNTEAFF	TRBV12-3/TRBV12-4	TRBJ1-1	many
CASSSGLRGTDTQYF	TRBV7-8	TRBJ2-3	many
CASSLVQGVNTEAFF	TRBV5-4	TRBJ1-1	many
CSVRDGWDYGYTF	TRBV20-1	TRBJ1-2	.
CASSPQGQNTGELFF	TRBV18	TRBJ2-2	many
CSARQGSESYEQYF	TRBV20-1	TRBJ2-7	many
CASSLGGRMSFF	TRBV7-9	TRBJ1-1	.
CASSYYAGRKDNEQFF	TRBV6-2/TRBV6-3	TRBJ2-1	few
CSASRGPRNTEAFF	TRBV20-1	TRBJ1-1	many
CASSVADGEQYF	TRBV9	TRBJ2-7	many
CSVERRGIGELFF	TRBV29-1	TRBJ2-2	many
CASGGQFDEQFF	TRBV19	TRBJ2-1	few
CSAPPKAGTRVFSNQPQHF	TRBV20-1	TRBJ1-5	many
CASSINPASSGANVLTF	TRBV19	TRBJ2-6	few
CASTPTSGNKNEQFF	TRBV9	TRBJ2-1	few
CAISEDFGQPQHF	TRBV10-3	TRBJ1-5	many
CASSFDRGRLNSPLHF	TRBV7-9	TRBJ1-6	.
CASSSPGGVRDNGQFF	TRBV7-6	TRBJ2-1	.
CASSFGTGGYNEQFF	TRBV12-3/TRBV12-4	TRBJ2-1	.
CASSLLGTGTNEQFF	TRBV7-3	TRBJ2-1	few
CASSPEQGVGTGELFF	TRBV9	TRBJ2-2	.
CASSFATDRWGSYEQYF	TRBV5-4	TRBJ2-7	.
CSASSDPGGNQPQHF	TRBV20-1	TRBJ1-5	many
CSARVPGVFYEQYF	TRBV20-1	TRBJ2-7	many
CASSRDRGIFGEKLFF	TRBV6-1	TRBJ1-4	few
CASSEGRSPRGELFF	TRBV10-1	TRBJ2-2	few
CASSLGYSTDTQYF	TRBV27	TRBJ2-3	many
CASSQAGHKMAEAFF	TRBV4-2	TRBJ1-1	few
CASSRLAGGTGELFF	TRBV3-1	TRBJ2-2	many
CASSQEWKGGLFF	TRBV3-1	TRBJ1-4	.
CASSSGQAVVQPQHF	TRBV28	TRBJ1-5	many
CASSPTGTGGRETQYF	TRBV19	TRBJ2-5	.
CASHVAGDPNEQFF	TRBV5-4	TRBJ2-1	few
CASSDWTATGFYEQYF	TRBV6-1	TRBJ2-7	many
CASSGTATYEQYF	TRBV10-1	TRBJ2-7	.
CASSYSPVSYNEQFF	TRBV6-6	TRBJ2-1	many
CASSVSASGTETQYF	TRBV9	TRBJ2-5	many
CASSPVSGSRETQYF	TRBV28	TRBJ2-5	many
CASSPTSGRLTDTQYF	TRBV4-1	TRBJ2-3	.
CASSGTGLNTEAFF	TRBV18	TRBJ1-1	many
CSARGLAESYEQYF	TRBV20-1	TRBJ2-7	many
CASSLGLAGRTDTQYF	TRBV5-1	TRBJ2-3	many
CASSPRTGGSGYTF	TRBV11-2	TRBJ1-2	many
CASSFRGRKNIQYF	TRBV28	TRBJ2-4	.
CASNGGFQETQYF	TRBV5-8	TRBJ2-5	few
CASSPIGVNTEAFF	TRBV19	TRBJ1-1	few
CASSQLTGGAYGYTF	TRBV4-3	TRBJ1-2	.
CASSSDRGSTPLLGGYTF	TRBV27	TRBJ1-2	.
CASSLLSNTEAFF	TRBV27	TRBJ1-1	many
CASSSTGPSYGYTF	TRBV5-6	TRBJ1-2	.
CASSLDRTGGSPSTDTQYF	TRBV11-3	TRBJ2-3	few
CASSSRLANTDTQYF	TRBV12-3/TRBV12-4	TRBJ2-3	.
CANRSEQFF	TRBV19	TRBJ2-1	many
CSARDLTSGYYEQYF	TRBV20-1	TRBJ2-7	many